This paragraph reports one T cell receptor beta chain. This clone has just one count. What antigen it recognizes has not been identified. No much larger clonotype is one base removed from it; base qualities were not supplied. The record originates from a study of OX40 agonist ivuxolimab in advanced cancers. With regard to the full study: The costimulatory receptor OX40 (CD134) was targeted by ivuxolimab, a fully human IgG2 agonistic monoclonal antibody. Intravenous ivuxolimab was administered to patients every 2 weeks at six dose levels: 0.01, 0.1, 0.3, 1.5, 3 and 10 mg/kg. Of the approximately 53 patients in dose escalation, some 19 had hepatocellular carcinoma, around 15 had melanoma, 9 had renal cell carcinoma and 9 had head and neck cancer. In the dose-escalation cohort, 82.7% of patients were male, and the mean age was roughly 60 years, with a range of about 20 to 79. Patients were allowed to have had prior anti-PD-1, anti-PD-L1 or anti-CTLA-4 therapy, and 40% of the dose-escalation patients had previously received checkpoint inhibitors. Partial responses occurred in three dose-escalation patients, of whom one had hepatocellular carcinoma and two had cutaneous melanoma. Peripheral TCRbeta sequencing was intended to test whether TCR sequence diversity was altered and clonal T-cell expansion was caused by ivuxolimab. The monotherapy dose-escalation portion (N of about 50 patients) of the phase I ivuxolimab trial is reported in the paper.

V loses 1 base, J loses 4 bases, and the germline ends lie 2 bases apart. Per the germline V gene, SGHTA is the CDR1 and FQGNSA is the CDR2. CDR3 length: 12 amino acids, cysteine to phenylalanine. Only the CDR3 DNA stays, 36 bases, in frame from base 1. Summary of the overall study and its limitations: Partial responders in the 0.1-3.0 mg/kg groups had among the lowest normalized peripheral clonal expansion, especially among CD8+ T cells. Low levels of normalized T-cell clonal expansion were also shown by some nonresponding patients. At doses of 0.1 to 3.0 mg/kg, clonal expansion of both CD4+ and CD8+ T cells in blood was seen between baseline and week 6. After ivuxolimab, CD8+ T cells had more expanded clones than CD4+ T cells on average. The antigen specificity of the clonally expanded peripheral T cells was not determined.

Genomic DNA was isolated from the sorted cells so that the TCRbeta CDR3 region could be sequenced. The immunoSEQ Assay was used for sequencing of TCRbeta CDR3 regions. The source is immuneACCESS, and TCRdb retained only in-frame sequences with V and J called. Part of the clones is not carried over; for the studies checked, unresolved V genes explain less than half of this, and the remainder is unexplained. Across this sample there are roughly 80,000 clones, with 80% to 95% seen only once. The leading ten clones occupy about 0.32% of the sample. Patients with a history of autoimmune disease or receiving systemic immunosuppression were excluded from the trial. Peripheral blood for TCR sequencing was collected from all dose cohorts at baseline, on cycle 4 day 1, and on cycle 7 day 1. The samples were taken from a phase I, first-in-human, multicenter, open-label dose-escalation trial of ivuxolimab. Adults with locally advanced or metastatic melanoma, renal cell, hepatocellular, or head and neck squamous cell carcinoma were enrolled in the trial. Before TCR sequencing, CD4+ T cells and CD8+ T cells were sorted from peripheral blood as separate populations.

The sequenced sample was CD4+ or CD8+ T cells sorted from blood, obtained in a trial of the OX40 agonist ivuxolimab. The rearranged segments are TRBV7-2 and TRBJ1-5, with the D segment identity uncertain. The clonotype comes from an adult with an advanced solid tumor such as melanoma, head and neck, liver or kidney cancer. The nucleotide sequence is TGTGCCAGCAGCTTAGAGAATCAGCCCCAGCATTTT. This yields the protein CASSLENQPQHF.